The 3 T cell receptor beta chains below come from one sample, sequenced in a study of CD8 T cells in ankylosing spondylitis. Findings and limits, study-wide: There was a TCR beta motif, made of 7 to 9 highly homologous variants, that appeared characteristic of ankylosing spondylitis blood.

TCRdb ran MiXCR on the 5' RACE reads and lists one entry per CDR3 protein. The table includes hundreds of thousands of distinct CDR3 sequences, about 13% detected once. These receptors lack a known antigen. The sequenced sample consisted of blood, either unsorted or a sorted T cell fraction (not recorded which). The receptors were gathered from a male donor with ankylosing spondylitis.

The gene calls are TRBV10-3 and TRBJ2-3; 8 nucleotides match TRBD2. The germline gives CDR1 ENHRY, CDR2 SYGVKD. V was clipped by 6 bases and J by 5 bases; unmatched bases: 7. The CDR3 contains 14 residues. The CDR3 protein is CAISRGGAGDTQYF. As DNA, the CDR3 is TGTGCCATCAGCCGGGGGGGGGCCGGAGATACGCAGTATTTT.

This clonotype was recorded at least ten times. The chain couples TRBV15 to TRBJ1-1, with unresolved D. This CDR3 is 16 amino acids long. Deletions cut 1 base from V and 3 bases from J, with 15 bases between. Looked up from germline, CDR1 is LNHNV and CDR2 is YYDKDF (reference sequence). The CDR3 loop is CATSRGSVGLYTEAFF. For the CDR3, the DNA is TGTGCCACCAGCAGAGGTAGTGTGGGCCTCTACACTGAAGCTTTCTTT.

V gene TRBV3-1 combines with J gene TRBJ1-5; 7 bases fit TRBD1. CDR3 length: 15 amino acids. Trimming at V came to 3 bases and at J to 4 bases, leaving 6 bases not matched to a gene. The germline V gene has CDR1 LGHDT and CDR2 YNNKEL (reference sequence). CDR3 amino acids: CASSQNRGWNQPQHF. In DNA, the CDR3 is TGTGCCAGCAGCCAGAACAGGGGCTGGAATCAGCCCCAGCATTTT.